The 29 T cell receptor beta chains reported below all come from one sample, sequenced in a study of blood T cell repertoires in COVID-19. Profiled with immunoSEQ multiplex PCR; TCRdb holds only in-frame clones, not every one. The sample comprises 200,000 or so clones, 75% to 90% of which are singletons, and about 3.3% rests with the top ten. Sequencing input: PBMCs or T cells enriched from blood (not recorded which). These receptors were taken from a woman between 18 and 30 years old in a cohort exposed to, infected with or recovered from COVID-19 (not recorded which).

The V and J genes are TRBV10-2 and TRBJ1-1; 8 bases match TRBD1. The CDR3 has 12 residues. Germline lookup yields CDR1 WSHSY and CDR2 SAAADI. The ends lost 10 bases at V and 5 bases at J; junction bases unmatched: 6. The chain's CDR3 is CATRQGQTEAFF. The CDR3 DNA follows: TGCGCCACCAGACAGGGGCAGACTGAAGCTTTCTTT.

The chain is built from TRBV20-1 and TRBJ1-2, with D maybe TRBD1 (6 bases). The CDR3 is 15 residues long. Germline V gives CDR1 DFQATT, CDR2 SNEGSKA (reference sequence). Trimming took 3 bases from V and 1 from J, leaving 15 bases between them. The DNA of the CDR3 is TGCAGTGCTAGTGAACCCGGACAGTTTAACTATGGCTACACCTTC. Translated: CSASEPGQFNYGYTF.

The rearrangement joins TRBV18 to TRBJ1-4; 9 nucleotides line up with TRBD1. CDR1 KGHSH and CDR2 LQKENI come from the germline V gene. The CDR3 consists of 17 residues. V gave up 2 bases and J gave up 8 bases; unmatched junction bases: 12. The CDR3, as DNA: TGTGCCAGCTCACCAAAAACAGGGGGCGAATCGCCCGAAAAACTGTTTTTT. Translating gives CASSPKTGGESPEKLFF.

This clone was observed at least ten times. This chain joins TRBV3-1 (or the pseudogene TRBV3-2) and TRBJ2-7; 7 bases match TRBD1. The CDR3 runs to 13 residues. The V gene's germline CDR1 is LGHDT and CDR2 YNNKEL (reference sequence). The V segment lost 1 base and the J segment 7 bases; nucleotides outside the gene matches: 4. This chain's CDR3 is CASSQAAGGEQYF. Here the CDR3 DNA reads TGTGCCAGCAGCCAAGCCGCAGGGGGAGAGCAGTACTTC.

Comment on this clone: This specimen includes other DNA sequences encoding the same CDR3. J is TRBJ2-1 and V is TRBV20-1; D not certain. CDR1 and CDR2 (germline): DFQATT, SNEGSKA (reference sequence). Trimming removed 3 bases at V and 4 bases at J, with 4 bases between. The CDR3 extends over 11 amino acids. The CDR3 coding sequence is TGCAGTGCTAGCCTATACAATGAGCAGTTCTTC. Amino acids: CSASLYNEQFF.

The V gene is TRBV28, the J gene TRBJ1-1; D possibly corresponds to TRBD1 (6 bases). Germline CDR1 is MDHEN and CDR2 is SYDVKM. CDR3 length equals 15 residues. The V and J ends lost 6 bases and 1 base respectively, with 15 bases between them. The DNA for the CDR3 is TGTGCCAGCAGAATCTCGGGGACACCGAACACTGAAGCTTTCTTT. It codes for CASRISGTPNTEAFF.

J is TRBJ1-2 and V is TRBV6-5; 7 nucleotides align to TRBD1. Germline CDR1 MNHEY, CDR2 SVGAGI. There are 12 residues in the CDR3. The V gene end was trimmed by 7 bases and the J gene end by 8 bases; junction bases not matched to a gene: 7. The CDR3, as DNA: TGTGCCAGCACCGCCCGGACAGGAGGCTACACCTTC. This translates into CASTARTGGYTF.

The V gene is TRBV5-4, the J gene TRBJ1-2, with TRBD1 matching over 10 bases. Germline CDR1 is SGHNT and CDR2 is YYREEE (reference sequence). V dropped 4 bases and J dropped 2; count of bases not matched to a gene: 8. The CDR3 has 16 amino acids. CDR3 in amino acids: CASSAGTGDQNYGYTF. The CDR3 coding sequence is TGTGCCAGCAGCGCCGGGACAGGGGATCAGAACTATGGCTACACCTTC.

This clone was seen more than once but under ten times. This chain connects TRBV24-1 to TRBJ2-1, with 13 positions matching TRBD2. Germline lookup yields CDR1 KGHDR and CDR2 SFDVKD. CDR3 length equals 17 residues. V was pared by 5 bases and J by 5 bases, with 8 bases of the junction left unmatched. The CDR3 bases are TGTGCCACCAGTGGACTAGCGGGAGGCTTGGGGAACAATGAGCAGTTCTTC. This sequence encodes CATSGLAGGLGNNEQFF.

CDR3 DNA sequence: TGTGCCAGCAGTTACCTGGGACAGGGGCCCAATGAGCAGTTCTTC. This encodes CASSYLGQGPNEQFF. The chain has TRBV6-5 and TRBJ2-1; 10 nucleotides match TRBD1. Per germline, CDR1 MNHEY and CDR2 SVGAGI. The CDR3 extends over 15 amino acids. With 2 bases clipped from V and 6 bases from J, the junction kept 4 bases outside the gene matches.

The chain combines TRBV9 with TRBJ2-1; 8 nucleotides line up with TRBD1. This CDR3 has 15 amino acids. CDR1 is SGDLS and CDR2 is YYNGEE in the germline V gene. Trimming cost V 0 bases and J 4 bases; bases outside gene matches: 3. CDR3 sequence: CASSVGQGAYNEQFF. In nucleotides, the CDR3 is TGTGCCAGCAGCGTAGGGCAGGGGGCTTACAATGAGCAGTTCTTC.

The CDR3 region is CASSLYGLNTEAFF. The CDR3 bases are TGTGCCAGTAGTCTATACGGGTTGAACACTGAAGCTTTCTTT. The chain is built from TRBV19 and TRBJ1-1; D is unresolved. Germline V gene lookup returns CDR1 LNHDA and CDR2 SQIVND (reference sequence). The CDR3 length is 14 residues. Trimming shortened V by 5 bases and J by 0 bases, and 10 bases separated the two germline ends.

About this clone: This sample also contains other DNA sequences that code for the same CDR3. This rearrangement joins TRBV5-1 to TRBJ2-3, with TRBD2 identical over 11 bases. Trimming at V came to 0 bases and at J to 0 bases, leaving 3 bases not matched to a gene. The CDR3 covers 17 residues. Germline lookup yields CDR1 SGHRS and CDR2 YFSETQ. CDR3 amino acids: CASSLGLAGGSTDTQYF. CDR3 nucleotides: TGCGCCAGCAGCTTGGGGCTAGCGGGGGGTAGCACAGATACGCAGTATTTT.

The rearrangement uses TRBV9 and TRBJ2-7; weak D call: TRBD1 (5 bases). The V gene lost 5 bases and the J gene lost 2 bases, with 11 bases spanning the gap. The CDR3 runs 13 residues. Germline V gene lookup returns CDR1 SGDLS and CDR2 YYNGEE. DNA for the CDR3: TGTGCCAGCAGTCCAGGGTGGCCCTACGAGCAGTACTTC. It is translated as CASSPGWPYEQYF.

This chain links TRBV7-9 with TRBJ1-4; 9 nucleotides agree with TRBD1. Trimming at V came to 5 bases and at J to 1 base, leaving 5 bases not matched to a gene. CDR1 SEHNR and CDR2 FQNEAQ come from the germline V gene (reference sequence). The CDR3 contains 16 residues. CDR3 coding DNA: TGTGCCAGCAGCCCTCAGGGACAGGGAACTAATGAAAAACTGTTTTTT. As protein: CASSPQGQGTNEKLFF.

This clone appeared a few times. This rearrangement joins TRBV14 to TRBJ2-7; 7 positions agree with TRBD2. The germline V gene encodes CDR1 SGHDN and CDR2 FVKESK. After removal of 1 base from V and 6 bases from J, the junction contained 6 bases not matched to a gene. The CDR3 sequence is 14 residues long. CDR3 in DNA: TGTGCCAGCAGCCAAGTTCCTCGCGGGGGCGAGCAGTACTTC. The encoded protein is CASSQVPRGGEQYF.

This chain connects TRBV6-5 to TRBJ1-6; 9 positions match TRBD1. This CDR3 spans 14 amino acids. The germline CDR1 and CDR2 sequences are MNHEY and SVGAGI. J was trimmed by 9 bases and V by 2 bases; bases with no gene match: 2. The CDR3 reads CASSYPGQGSPLHF. The CDR3 nucleotides are TGTGCCAGCAGTTACCCGGGACAGGGTTCACCCCTCCACTTT.

The V call is TRBV10-3, the J call TRBJ1-1, with D perhaps matching TRBD1 (6 bases). CDR1 and CDR2 (germline): ENHRY, SYGVKD. V was pared by 6 bases and J by 3 bases, with 20 bases between. This CDR3 has 16 amino acids. CDR3 amino acids: CAISRSSQGGDTEAFF. The CDR3 coding sequence is TGTGCCATCAGCCGATCCTCACAGGGTGGTGACACTGAAGCTTTCTTT.

In this sample, this clone turned up a few times. The junction departs from the called germline gene at one end, perhaps through a read error. CDR3 in amino acids: CAGRQTRGGHSEQFF. CDR3 nucleotide sequence: TGTGCCGGCAGACAAACCAGGGGTGGACACTCTGAGCAGTTCTTC. This chain connects TRBV6-5 to TRBJ2-1, with D possibly matching TRBD1 (6 bases). Germline CDR1 is MNHEY and CDR2 is SVGAGI. CDR3 length: 15 residues.

In nucleotides, the CDR3 is TGTGCCAGCAGCTTGCGACAGTATAGCAATCAGCCCCAGCATTTT. Protein sequence: CASSLRQYSNQPQHF. This chain links TRBV7-9 with TRBJ1-5; weak D call: TRBD1 (5 bases). V dropped 3 bases and J dropped 0 bases, with 9 bases sitting between them. CDR3 length equals 15 residues. Germline values: CDR1 SEHNR, CDR2 FQNEAQ (reference sequence). Combining the CDR3 with reference TRBV7-9 and TRBJ1-5 gives the whole variable domain DTGVSQNPRHKITKRGQNVTFRCDPISEHNRLYWYRQTLGQGPEFLTYFQNEAQLEKSRLLSDRFSAERPKGSFSTLEIQRTEQGDSAMYLCASSLRQYSNQPQHFGDGTRLSIL.

This chain uses TRBV6-5 with TRBJ1-1; 10 nucleotides line up with TRBD1. Trimming cost V 6 bases and J 11 bases; bases outside gene matches: 9. This CDR3 region has 13 residues. Germline V lookup: CDR1 MNHEY, CDR2 SVGAGI. CDR3 residues: CASSPGTGVEAFF. In DNA form, the CDR3 reads TGTGCCAGCAGCCCCGGGACAGGGGTAGAGGCTTTCTTT.

V is TRBV16 and J is TRBJ1-6; D perhaps matches TRBD1 (6 bases). The CDR3 extends over 12 amino acids. V lost 6 bases and J lost 10, with 10 bases in between. Germline V lookup: CDR1 KGHSY, CDR2 FQNENV. The CDR3 region is CASRRQASPLHF. CDR3 sequence (DNA): TGTGCCAGCAGACGACAGGCGTCACCCCTCCACTTT.

This clone was found once. The chain uses TRBV28 and TRBJ1-5; 8 bases align to TRBD1. CDR1 MDHEN and CDR2 SYDVKM come from the germline V gene. After removal of 8 bases from V and 1 base from J, the junction contained 4 bases not matched to a gene. CDR3 length: 14 amino acids. This CDR3 reads CASRDRISNQPQHF. The DNA for the CDR3 is TGTGCCAGCCGGGACAGGATCAGCAATCAGCCCCAGCATTTT.

V is TRBV9 and J is TRBJ1-3; no clear D. The CDR3 has 13 amino acids. The germline V gene encodes CDR1 SGDLS and CDR2 YYNGEE. Trimming took 4 bases from V and 8 from J, leaving 13 bases between them. CDR3 DNA sequence: TGTGCCAGCAGCCCCCGGGGAGTTGACACCATATATTTT. Residues: CASSPRGVDTIYF.

This chain joins TRBV6-5 and TRBJ2-7, with D maybe TRBD1 (6 bases). Germline V CDR1 and CDR2: MNHEY, SVGAGI. The ends were cut back, 5 bases at V and 4 bases at J, with 18 bases in the middle. CDR3 length equals 15 residues. The CDR3 DNA follows: TGTGCCAGCAGTCCTACAGGGTTGGGGCGGTACGAGCAGTACTTC. This sequence encodes CASSPTGLGRYEQYF.

A single count supports this clone. CDR3 protein: CASSLASAGTQYF. DNA for the CDR3: TGTGCCAGCAGCTTGGCCTCAGCGGGGACGCAGTATTTT. V is TRBV5-8 and J is TRBJ2-3; 7 bases fit TRBD2. The germline gives CDR1 SGHTS, CDR2 YDEGEE. V lost 0 bases, J lost 9 bases, and 4 bases stayed unmatched. The CDR3 has 13 amino acids. Drawing the rest from reference TRBV5-8 and TRBJ2-3, the complete variable domain is EAGVTQSPTHLIKTRGQQATLRCSPISGHTSVYWYQQALGLGLQFLLWYDEGEERNRGNFPPRFSGRQFPNYSSELNVNALELEDSALYLCASSLASAGTQYFGPGTRLTVL.

The rearrangement links TRBV24-1 to TRBJ1-5; D gene unclear. CDR1 and CDR2 from the germline V gene are KGHDR and SFDVKD. The CDR3 runs 10 residues. V was pared by 3 bases and J by 10 bases, with 3 bases between. The CDR3 DNA sequence: TGTGCCACCAGTGATCTACCCCAGCATTTT. Translation: CATSDLPQHF.

V gene TRBV6-5 combines with J gene TRBJ1-2; D uncertain. The germline gives CDR1 MNHEY, CDR2 SVGAGI. Trimming took 1 base from V and 5 from J, leaving 17 bases between them. The CDR3 contains 16 residues. The CDR3 DNA follows: TGTGCCAGCAGTTACTTCCAGCTGGGCACCTTATATGGCTACACCTTC. Protein: CASSYFQLGTLYGYTF.

The rearrangement joins TRBV14 to TRBJ1-2; 11 bases map to TRBD1. The CDR3 spans 17 residues. V trimming: 4 bases; J trimming: 4 bases; junction bases outside the gene matches: 11. Per germline, CDR1 SGHDN and CDR2 FVKESK. Here the CDR3 reads CASSPLGQGARGYGYTF. The CDR3 DNA sequence: TGTGCCAGCAGCCCCCTCGGACAGGGGGCGAGAGGCTATGGCTACACCTTC.